This T cell receptor beta chain was recovered during a study of shared clonotypes between healthy human individuals. Study in general: A couple of women and a few men aged 18 to 49 served as donors.

The germline V gene has CDR1 SGHAT and CDR2 FQNNGV. The CDR3 is made up of 17 amino acids. V shed 5 bases and J shed 0 bases, with 17 bases lying between them. The authors combined CD45RO+ cells with CCR7-negative CD45RA+ TemRA cells as CD8 memory. The assay was immunoSEQ multiplex PCR, and TCRdb's table has in-frame clones only and misses some. The profile shows under 350,000 clones, around 87% of them singletons. Study conclusions and caveats: Generation probabilities of non-shared clonotypes were lower (relative to those shared by all four donors).

Points on this clone: The antigen remains undetermined.

The receptor was derived from a man younger than 35 in good health. The source material was memory CD8+ T cells sorted from blood. Sample subset: CD45RO+ cells pooled with CCR7-negative TemRA cells. The V call is TRBV11-2, the J call TRBJ1-3; weak D call: TRBD1 (6 bases). CDR3 DNA: TGTGCCAGCAGCCCCACCCAGGGGCCCCGCTCTGGAAACACCATATATTTT. Its translation: CASSPTQGPRSGNTIYF. Supplemented by reference TRBV11-2 and TRBJ1-3, the full variable domain reads EAGVAQSPRYKIIEKRQSVAFWCNPISGHATLYWYQQILGQGPKLLIQFQNNGVVDDSQLPKDRFSAERLKGVDSTLKIQPAKLEDSAVYLCASSPTQGPRSGNTIYFGEGSWLTVV.